This TCR beta chain was captured in a study of regulatory T cells in long-lasting Graves disease. Indicated time point: newly diagnosed GD, antithyroid drugs for less than 3 months. Researchers made the TCR library from RNA that was extracted from PBMCs. Collection of peripheral blood (about 10 milliliters) was done using EDTA tubes. Library construction for TCR beta used iRepertoire HTBI primers and Arm-PCR of CDR3 regions. TCRdb re-called the multiplex PCR reads with MiXCR, one entry per CDR3 protein. This table has 550,000 to 650,000 distinct CDR3 sequences, roughly 16% appearing once. These data also featured in a second study, about T cells in Graves' hyperthyroidism and ophthalmopathy. That paper adds: TCR CDR3 regions were first amplified by RT-PCR with HTBI primers. Blood also held most thyroid clonotypes expanded beyond 0.001. In validation, the model predicted ophthalmopathy. These predictions came a median roughly six months before onset.

The sequence was collected from a man in his late teens or twenties with Graves disease. Source: peripheral blood mononuclear cells (PBMCs), taken at new diagnosis, from a patient treated with antithyroid drugs.

The CDR3 DNA is TGTGCCAGCAGTTACTACGGGAGCGACACCGGGGAGCTGTTTTTT. Protein: CASSYYGSDTGELFF. V gene TRBV6-2 or TRBV6-3 combines with J gene TRBJ2-2; a possible D gene is TRBD2 (6 bases). Germline values: CDR1 MNHEY, CDR2 SVGEGT. This CDR3 has 15 amino acids. The V gene lost 1 base and the J gene lost 3 bases, with 9 bases spanning the gap.